The next 23 T cell receptor beta chains were all read from a single sample in a study of spatial heterogeneity in lung cancer. This sample's time point: sample taken at primary tumor resection. Tumor, nontumor lung or frozen PBMC supplied whole RNA, sequenced without sorting. MiXCR was run by TCRdb on the 5' RACE reads, yielding one entry per CDR3 protein. The sample records approximately 92,000 distinct CDR3 sequences, approximately 12% being singletons. The source material was PBMCs, sampled at surgery. These receptors originate from a male donor with early-stage non-small cell lung cancer.

This clonotype was observed a handful of times. The chain combines TRBV12-3 or TRBV12-4 with TRBJ2-7; 13 bases map to TRBD2. The CDR3 contains 12 residues. The trim removed 8 bases at V and 7 bases at J, leaving 2 bases unmatched. In DNA form, the CDR3 reads TGTGCCAGCTTGGGACTAGCGGGGGAGCAGTACTTC. Residues: CASLGLAGEQYF.

In its sample, this clonotype was seen a few times. This chain connects TRBV5-1 to TRBJ2-7; 7 nucleotides align to TRBD2. This CDR3 contains 13 residues. Germline V lookup: CDR1 SGHRS, CDR2 YFSETQ. J lost 6 bases, V lost 0 bases, and 3 bases had no gene match. The CDR3, as DNA: TGCGCCAGCAGCTTGGATCGGGAGGCCGAGCAGTACTTC. Amino acids: CASSLDREAEQYF. The full variable domain, in which reference TRBV5-1 and TRBJ2-7 provide the parts outside the CDR3, is KAGVTQTPRYLIKTRGQQVTLSCSPISGHRSVSWYQQTPGQGLQFLFEYFSETQRNKGNFPGRFSGRQFSNSRSEMNVSTLELGDSALYLCASSLDREAEQYFGPGTRLTVT.

This clonotype was found many times. The chain uses TRBV29-1 and TRBJ1-1; the match to TRBD1 covers 7 bases. The CDR3 runs to 13 residues. V was pared by 6 bases and J by 0 bases, with 4 bases of the junction left unmatched. From germline, CDR1 is SQVTM and CDR2 ANQGSEA. The CDR3 sequence: CSVATGVNTEAFF. In DNA form, the CDR3 reads TGCAGCGTAGCTACAGGGGTGAACACTGAAGCTTTCTTT. The variable domain in full, completed from reference TRBV29-1 and TRBJ1-1, reads SAVISQKPSRDICQRGTSLTIQCQVDSQVTMMFWYRQQPGQSLTLIATANQGSEATYESGFVIDKFPISRPNLTFSTLTVSNMSPEDSSIYLCSVATGVNTEAFFGQGTRLTVV.

This clonotype was found many times. The chain recombines TRBV29-1 with TRBJ2-7; D not certain. V dropped 5 bases and J dropped 4 bases, with 12 bases sitting between them. The CDR3 is 12 amino acids. Per the germline V gene, CDR1 is SQVTM and CDR2 is ANQGSEA. As DNA, the CDR3 is TGCAGCGTTTCACCAGGTCCTTACGAGCAGTACTTC. It translates to CSVSPGPYEQYF.

The sample holds a few counts of this clonotype. This rearrangement joins TRBV12-3 or TRBV12-4 to TRBJ2-7, with 10 positions matching TRBD1. This CDR3 contains 15 residues. The V and J ends lost 5 bases and 6 bases, in that order; junction bases with no gene match: 10. For the CDR3, the DNA is TGTGCCAGCAGTCCCCTCCCCCGGACAGGGGGCGAGCAGTACTTC. Translating gives CASSPLPRTGGEQYF.

This chain uses TRBV3-1 with TRBJ2-2, with TRBD2 identical over 12 bases. This CDR3 has 16 amino acids. The ends lost 1 base at V and 7 bases at J; junction bases unmatched: 4. The germline gives CDR1 LGHDT, CDR2 YNNKEL (reference sequence). The CDR3 here is CASSQGLAGADGELFF. Here the CDR3 DNA reads TGTGCCAGCAGCCAAGGACTAGCGGGAGCGGACGGGGAGCTGTTTTTT.

This clonotype was counted a few times. V gene TRBV6-2 or TRBV6-3 combines with J gene TRBJ2-1; D call uncertain. Trimming left V 6 bases short and J 0 bases short, with 12 bases between. Per germline, CDR1 MNHEY and CDR2 SVGEGT. This CDR3 has 15 amino acids. CDR3 sequence (DNA): TGTGCCAGCAGGATACTTGAAAGCTCCTACAATGAGCAGTTCTTC. Protein product: CASRILESSYNEQFF.

This clonotype has a count of ten or more. The chain links TRBV21-1 to TRBJ2-3; the DNA was not compared with TRBD2, the D call given in the table. TRBV21-1 is marked as a pseudogene. The CDR3 covers 18 residues. The CDR3 spells CASSKVDEREGGPDTQYF. The CDR3 coding sequence is TGTGCCAGCAGCAAAGTAGATGAAAGGGAGGGGGGCCCAGATACGCAGTATTTT.

This rearrangement joins TRBV7-2 to TRBJ2-5; 8 bases fit TRBD1. This CDR3 region has 14 residues. Trimming removed 4 bases from V and 6 bases from J; junction bases left unmatched: 7. Germline V gene sequence: CDR1 SGHTA, CDR2 FQGNSA. The CDR3 DNA follows: TGTGCCAGCAGCTCGGCAGGGGGCGCAAAGACCCAGTACTTC. This codes for CASSSAGGAKTQYF. Based on the CDR3 plus reference TRBV7-2 and TRBJ2-5, the full variable domain is GAGVSQSPSNKVTEKGKDVELRCDPISGHTALYWYRQSLGQGLEFLIYFQGNSAPDKSGLPSDRFSAERTGGSVSTLTIQRTQQEDSAVYLCASSSAGGAKTQYFGPGTRLLVL.

This clonotype was observed a handful of times. The V call is TRBV20-1, the J call TRBJ1-1; D might be TRBD1 (6 bases). Trimming cost V 0 bases and J 1 base, with 12 bases left between them. The CDR3 is 15 amino acids. Per the germline V gene, CDR1 is DFQATT and CDR2 is SNEGSKA (reference sequence). The CDR3 protein is CSARDRTGWNTEAFF. The DNA of the CDR3 is TGCAGTGCTAGAGATAGAACAGGGTGGAACACTGAAGCTTTCTTT.

This clonotype was picked up a small number of times. The CDR3 protein is CASSLGPVAPFF. CDR3 DNA sequence: TGTGCCAGCAGCTTAGGGCCTGTAGCCCCGTTCTTC. The rearrangement links TRBV7-2 to TRBJ2-1; D remains ambiguous. V dropped 1 base and J dropped 15 bases, with 13 bases sitting between them. The CDR3 totals 12 residues. Germline V lookup: CDR1 SGHTA, CDR2 FQGNSA.

This clonotype has at least ten counts. This chain links TRBV12-3 or TRBV12-4 with TRBJ2-5; perhaps D is TRBD1 or TRBD2 (5 bases each). CDR3 length: 16 residues. V lost 5 bases and J lost 1, with 17 bases in between. In DNA form, the CDR3 reads TGTGCCAGCAGTCACGCCGGGGCAGAGAGCCAAGAGACCCAGTACTTC. This encodes CASSHAGAESQETQYF.

V and J are TRBV6-2 or TRBV6-3 and TRBJ1-5, with D tentatively TRBD1 (5 bases). The CDR3 is 16 residues long. Trimming cost V 0 bases and J 1 base, with 10 bases left between them. Germline CDR1 MNHEY, CDR2 SVGEGT. The CDR3 loop reads CASSYSRHRSNQPQHF. CDR3 sequence (DNA): TGTGCCAGCAGTTACTCTCGACACAGGAGCAATCAGCCCCAGCATTTT.

The J gene is TRBJ2-3, the V gene TRBV6-1, with 8 bases identical to TRBD2. The CDR3 consists of 16 residues. CDR1 MNHNS and CDR2 SASEGT come from the germline V gene. With V trimmed by 8 bases and J by 5 bases, 15 bases remained unmatched. This CDR3 reads CASSLGSGGAQDTQYF. In DNA, the CDR3 is TGTGCCAGCTCTTTGGGGTCCGGGGGGGCGCAAGATACGCAGTATTTT.

The chain has TRBV6-6 and TRBJ1-1; D is uncertain. Germline loops: CDR1 MNHNY, CDR2 SVGAGI (reference sequence). The CDR3 covers 14 residues. Trimming removed 0 bases from V and 0 bases from J, with 5 bases in between. CDR3 sequence (DNA): TGTGCCAGCAGTTACTCGAACCTGAACACTGAAGCTTTCTTT. Amino acids: CASSYSNLNTEAFF.

This clonotype was recorded many times. The V and J genes are TRBV7-9 and TRBJ2-6; no firm D call. The CDR3 is made up of 16 amino acids. V was trimmed by 3 bases and J by 0 bases, leaving 9 bases between them. Per germline, CDR1 SEHNR and CDR2 FQNEAQ (reference sequence). The CDR3 DNA is TGTGCCAGCAGCTTTCGATTGACCTCTGGGGCCAACGTCCTGACTTTC. It specifies CASSFRLTSGANVLTF.

This clonotype showed up many times. The chain recombines TRBV27 with TRBJ2-1; a possible D gene is TRBD1 (5 bases). CDR3 length: 15 residues. Per germline, CDR1 MNHEY and CDR2 SMNVEV (reference sequence). Trimming took 5 bases from V and 0 from J, leaving 11 bases between them. The CDR3 DNA reads as TGTGCCAGCAGTCAGCAAGGGGCCTCCTACAATGAGCAGTTCTTC. Translation gives CASSQQGASYNEQFF.

The chain recombines TRBV7-2 with TRBJ2-3; 9 bases agree with TRBD1. The CDR3 runs 13 residues. V was clipped by 8 bases and J by 4 bases; unmatched bases: 4. Germline V gene data show CDR1 as SGHTA and CDR2 as FQGNSA. In nucleotides, the CDR3 is TGTGCCAGCGGGGGACAGGGTTCAGATACGCAGTATTTT. Its protein is CASGGQGSDTQYF.

The J gene is TRBJ1-2, the V gene TRBV19, with unresolved D. Germline values: CDR1 LNHDA, CDR2 SQIVND (reference sequence). CDR3 length: 13 amino acids. V shed 7 bases and J shed 8 bases, with 17 bases lying between them. The CDR3 region has the DNA TGTGCCAGTACCTCCCGGGCCCCGACGGGCTACACCTTC. Translating gives CASTSRAPTGYTF.

This clonotype was picked up a small number of times. The chain carries TRBV5-1 and TRBJ2-3; maybe TRBD2 (6 bases). Deletions cut 4 bases from V and 4 bases from J, with 19 bases between. CDR1 is SGHRS, CDR2 YFSETQ, per germline. The CDR3 is 16 residues long. The CDR3 spells CASSRTSGVAADTQYF. The CDR3 DNA sequence: TGCGCCAGCAGCCGAACGTCAGGCGTAGCGGCAGATACGCAGTATTTT.

This clonotype occurred a few times. The rearrangement links TRBV10-3 to TRBJ2-7; TRBD1 matches at 9 bases. The CDR3 has 14 amino acids. Germline values: CDR1 ENHRY, CDR2 SYGVKD. The J segment lost 2 bases and the V segment lost 6 bases, leaving 5 bases of the junction unmatched. DNA for the CDR3: TGTGCCATCAGGGCGGACAGGGGCCCCTACGAGCAGTACTTC. It encodes CAIRADRGPYEQYF.

This clonotype was seen repeatedly, ten times or more. This sequence joins TRBV19 and TRBJ2-2; D is unresolved. Trimming removed 3 bases from V and 5 bases from J, with 16 bases in between. Germline values: CDR1 LNHDA, CDR2 SQIVND (reference sequence). This CDR3 contains 16 residues. CDR3 sequence (DNA): TGTGCCAGTAGTATTCCCACCCTCGGGTGGACCGGGGAGCTGTTTTTT. Translated, it gives CASSIPTLGWTGELFF. Supplemented by reference TRBV19 and TRBJ2-2, the full variable domain reads DGGITQSPKYLFRKEGQNVTLSCEQNLNHDAMYWYRQDPGQGLRLIYYSQIVNDFQKGDIAEGYSVSREKKESFPLTVTSAQKNPTAFYLCASSIPTLGWTGELFFGEGSRLTVL.

This clonotype was counted at least ten times. The chain recombines TRBV6-6 with TRBJ2-7; D is unresolved. V lost 6 bases to trimming and J lost 6 bases, with 15 bases between them. This CDR3 is 13 amino acids long. The germline V gene has CDR1 MNHNY and CDR2 SVGAGI (reference sequence). CDR3 residues: CASRPVSWGEQYF. CDR3 coding DNA: TGTGCCAGCAGGCCCGTGTCCTGGGGCGAGCAGTACTTC.